This T cell receptor (beta chain) was recorded in a study of blood T cell repertoires in COVID-19. About the research overall: Whether acute or convalescent, the COVID-19 samples came from the United States, Italy and Spain. T cells, B-cell-depleted T cells, or PBMCs provided the cDNA or gDNA that served as material.

Clinical histories supplied by participants themselves formed the basis of cohort assignment. Per the original data handling: Cell counts per sample came from amplifying reference gene primers. This table comes from immunoSEQ multiplex PCR, and its TCRdb copy is limited to in-frame clones, with some not included. That table supplies the V and J calls and clone size; D and trimming were determined from the DNA. This sample carries about 270,000 clones, around 89% of them seen once, and the ten largest clones take 4.1%. The length of the CDR3 is 15 residues. V was pared by 3 bases and J by 3 bases, with 7 bases of the junction left unmatched. Germline CDR1 LNHDA, CDR2 SQIVND (reference sequence).

This receptor was obtained from a woman in her twenties or thirties with acute COVID-19. The specimen sequenced was PBMCs or T cells enriched from blood (not recorded which). The V and J genes are TRBV19 and TRBJ2-7; the match to TRBD1 covers 8 bases. CDR3 sequence reads: CASSIGQGVDYEQYF. The CDR3 DNA sequence: TGTGCCAGTAGTATCGGACAGGGAGTAGACTACGAGCAGTACTTC.